Below are 27 T cell receptor beta chains sequenced from a single sample in a study of tumor and adjacent non-tumor tissue in lung cancer. Three rounds of nested PCR, following a modified ARM-PCR protocol, produced the TCRbeta library. TCRdb independently ran MiXCR on the multiplex PCR reads; one entry per CDR3 protein. The sample carries some 100,000 distinct CDR3 sequences, roughly 60% recorded once. RNA was extracted from bulk tissue without any cell sorting. Distant lung tissue was collected more than 3 cm away from the tumor edge. Source material: distant non-tumor lung tissue. These receptors all come from a man under 40 with non-small cell lung cancer.

Of note for this clonotype: A read error may produce the germline difference seen at one junction end. The genes are TRBV10-3 and TRBJ2-4; TRBD2 might be the D (7 bases). Germline CDR1 is ENHRY and CDR2 is SYGVKD. This CDR3 is 13 amino acids long. The CDR3 here is CATSESGGSIQNF. The CDR3 coding sequence is TGTGCCACCAGTGAGTCGGGGGGCAGCATTCAGAACTTC.

This clonotype was seen only a few times. Because the CDR3's place on the DNA is in doubt, the DNA is left out and the CDR3 is given as listed by TCRdb. This chain connects TRBV6-5 to TRBJ1-4; the listed D gene, TRBD1, was not tested against the DNA. Counting both end residues, the CDR3 totals 13 amino acids. Germline V gene data show CDR1 as MNHEY and CDR2 as SVGAGI. The CDR3: CASSYTSGENCFF.

With regard to this clonotype: This is likely a read error, given that the CDR3 carries no conserved phenylalanine or tryptophan at its end. V is TRBV11-2 and J is TRBJ2-7, with 11 bases identical to TRBD2. This CDR3 has 16 amino acids. Trimming took 3 bases from V and 2 from J; bases not matched to a gene: 6. Germline V gene data show CDR1 as SGHAT and CDR2 as FQNNGV. For the CDR3, the DNA is TGTGCCAGCAGCTTTTCCGGGACTAGCGGCCCCTACGAGCAGTACATC. This codes for CASSFSGTSGPYEQYI.

The sample holds many counts of this clonotype. The chain uses TRBV29-1 and TRBJ1-5; D uncertain. CDR3 length: 13 residues. Germline V lookup: CDR1 SQVTM, CDR2 ANQGSEA. Trimming took 6 bases from V and 7 from J, leaving 16 bases between them. The CDR3 DNA is TGCAGCGTAGCCCCGGGCCCGGGGCAGCCCCAGCATTTT. Residues: CSVAPGPGQPQHF.

This clonotype has a count of ten or more. This rearrangement joins TRBV5-6 to TRBJ1-1; D might be TRBD1 (5 bases). CDR1 is SGHDT, CDR2 YYEEEE, per germline. This CDR3 is built from 14 residues. The V end lost 5 bases, the J end lost 8 bases, and 19 bases lay between the germline ends. CDR3 in amino acids: CASRGEGRDQEAFF. CDR3 sequence (DNA): TGTGCCAGCAGGGGTGAGGGCAGGGACCAGGAAGCTTTCTTT.

Worth noting for this clonotype: A much more abundant neighbour one base away suggests this may be a read error. This chain joins TRBV7-9 and TRBJ2-3; D perhaps matches TRBD2 (5 bases). Germline V CDR1 and CDR2: SEHNR, FQNEAQ (reference sequence). This CDR3 has 14 residues. V lost 6 bases and J lost 4, with 14 bases in between. CDR3 DNA sequence: TGTGCCAGCAGGTCGGGGAGAGTGGCAGATACGCAGTATTTT. The encoded protein is CASRSGRVADTQYF.

This clonotype has just a few counts. A read error may explain this, as a much larger clone is one base away. The chain employs TRBV6-2 or TRBV6-3 and TRBJ1-2; D is ambiguous. The CDR3 sequence is 13 residues long. Germline values: CDR1 MNHEY, CDR2 SVGEGT. CDR3 sequence (DNA): TGTGCCGGCAGCCCGACGGAGAACTATGGCTACACCTTC. Amino acid sequence: CAGSPTENYGYTF.

Remarks on this clonotype: The conserved closing phenylalanine or tryptophan is absent in this CDR3, likely reflecting a read error. V is TRBV12-3 or TRBV12-4 and J is TRBJ1-6; TRBD1 matches 10 bases. V trimming: 5 bases; J trimming: 11 bases; junction bases outside the gene matches: 6. This CDR3 is 14 amino acids long. The CDR3 nucleotides are TGTGCCAGCAGTCCCGGGACAGGGGCTCCACCCCTCCACTAT. Encoded protein: CASSPGTGAPPLHY.

Concerning this clonotype: One end of the junction varies from germline; a read error may be responsible. The chain recombines TRBV12-3 or TRBV12-4 with TRBJ2-7; D remains ambiguous. This CDR3 has 12 amino acids. CDR3 coding DNA: TGTGTCAGCAGTTTGGGAACCTACGAGCAGTACTTC. Translated, it gives CVSSLGTYEQYF.

Comments on this clonotype: This sequence may be a read error, since a much larger clone differs from it by one base. The J gene is TRBJ2-2, the V gene TRBV12-3 or TRBV12-4, with TRBD2 matching 12 bases. The J segment lost 4 bases and the V segment lost 8 bases, leaving 17 bases of the junction unmatched. This CDR3 contains 19 residues. CDR3: CASPLALAGGPESTGELFF. DNA for the CDR3: TGTGCCAGCCCCCTCGCGCTAGCGGGAGGGCCTGAGAGCACCGGGGAGCTGTTTTTT.

About this clonotype: One end of the junction does not line up with germline, which may come from a read error. This chain connects TRBV29-1 to TRBJ1-1; D unresolved. Germline CDR1 SQVTM, CDR2 ANQGSEA. CDR3 length: 14 amino acids. The DNA of the CDR3 is TGCAGCATTGGGAGTTGGGGTACGCCGTCTGATGCTTTCTTT. Protein: CSIGSWGTPSDAFF.

A word on this clonotype: The germline gene is not matched at one end of the junction; a read error may be the cause. This chain uses TRBV12-3 or TRBV12-4 with TRBJ1-2; no firm D call. The length of the CDR3 is 11 residues. This CDR3 is CASSVGIGYTF. The CDR3 DNA is TGTGCCAGCAGTGTAGGGATCGGCTACACATTC.

For this clonotype: Being one base from a much bigger clone, this may be a read error. This chain connects TRBV14 to TRBJ1-2, with D unresolved. The CDR3 has 13 amino acids. The germline V gene has CDR1 SGHDN and CDR2 FVKESK. The ends were cut back, 4 bases at V and 6 bases at J, with 12 bases in the middle. The CDR3 bases are TGTGCCAGCAGCCTCGCGATCTTTGATGGCTACACCTTC. Encoded protein: CASSLAIFDGYTF.

Comments on this clonotype: A much larger clone sits a single nucleotide away, making a read error possible. V is TRBV5-4 and J is TRBJ2-7; 9 bases line up with TRBD1. The CDR3 contains 16 residues. The ends lost 0 bases at V and 4 bases at J; junction bases unmatched: 8. Germline lookup yields CDR1 SGHNT and CDR2 YYREEE (reference sequence). The CDR3 bases are TGTGCCAGCAGCTTGGGCGGGACAGGGTCAATATACGAGCAGTACTTC. It yields the protein CASSLGGTGSIYEQYF.

In this sample, this clonotype turned up a few times. A read error may be the cause here, since a much bigger clone is one base away. Lacking the conserved final phenylalanine or tryptophan, this CDR3 likely reflects a read error. This CDR3 is CASSSGETQYL. The CDR3 DNA reads TGTGCCAGCAGCTCGGGAGAGACCCAGTACCTC. The rearrangement links TRBV11-2 to TRBJ2-5; D gene uncertain. CDR1 is SGHAT, CDR2 FQNNGV, per germline. The germline V and J ends were trimmed by 4 bases and 4 bases, with 4 bases remaining between them. CDR3 length equals 11 residues.

Notes on this clonotype: One end of the junction is discordant with germline, which a read error may explain. V and J are TRBV20-1 and TRBJ1-5; no firm D call. The CDR3 length is 16 residues. Germline lookup yields CDR1 DFQATT and CDR2 SNEGSKA (reference sequence). CDR3 nucleotides: TGCAGTGTTAGAGATCTACTGGGATATAGCAATCAGCCCAAGCATTTT. Protein product: CSVRDLLGYSNQPKHF.

The CDR3 spells CASSSLTVNTEAFF. CDR3 sequence (DNA): TGCGCCAGCAGCTCATTGACAGTGAACACTGAAGCTTTCTTT. V usage is TRBV5-1 and J usage is TRBJ1-1; a weak D match, TRBD1 (5 bases). Trimming shortened V by 3 bases and J by 0 bases, and 9 bases separated the two germline ends. CDR3 length equals 14 residues. Germline CDR1 reads SGHRS; CDR2 reads YFSETQ. Filled out from reference TRBV5-1 and TRBJ1-1, the complete variable domain reads KAGVTQTPRYLIKTRGQQVTLSCSPISGHRSVSWYQQTPGQGLQFLFEYFSETQRNKGNFPGRFSGRQFSNSRSEMNVSTLELGDSALYLCASSSLTVNTEAFFGQGTRLTVV.

Comment on this clonotype: This sequence may be a read error, since a much larger clone differs from it by one base. This chain links TRBV11-3 with TRBJ2-5; TRBD2 agrees at 9 bases. Germline CDR1 and CDR2: SGHNT and YENEEA. Losses at the gene ends were 5 bases for V and 7 bases for J; bases not matched to a gene: 11. The CDR3 runs 15 residues. This CDR3 reads CASSLSGTSNGTQYF. The CDR3 DNA follows: TGTGCCAGCAGCCTTTCCGGGACTAGCAATGGGACCCAGTACTTC.

V is TRBV11-2 and J is TRBJ2-2; 7 bases are a match to TRBD2. Germline loops: CDR1 SGHAT, CDR2 FQNNGV. This CDR3 comprises 17 residues. V lost 9 bases, J lost 2 bases, and 15 bases stayed unmatched. For the CDR3, the DNA is TGTGCCAGGAGCACCCTCCGAGCGGGACCTAACACCGGGGAGCTGTTTTTT. It codes for CARSTLRAGPNTGELFF.

About this clonotype: A read error may explain this, as a much larger clone is one base away. This chain links TRBV6-1 with TRBJ1-5; 11 bases align to TRBD1. From germline, CDR1 is MNHNS and CDR2 SASEGT. The CDR3 contains 13 residues. V shed 4 bases and J 12 bases; nucleotides not matched to a gene: 5. CDR3 sequence (DNA): TGTGCCAGCAGTGGGACAGGGGGCGTGGGCCAGCATTTT. Its translation: CASSGTGGVGQHF.

As regards this clonotype: An end of the junction differs from the germline gene, which may be a read error. V gene TRBV11-2 combines with J gene TRBJ2-7, with 13 nucleotides matching TRBD2. Germline V gene data show CDR1 as SGHAT and CDR2 as FQNNGV. The CDR3 is made up of 18 amino acids. CDR3 bases: TGTGCCAGCAGCTTAGCCCAAAAAGGGACTAGCGGGGTCTACGAACAGTACTTC. This sequence encodes CASSLAQKGTSGVYEQYF.

This clonotype was observed many times. This chain joins TRBV29-1 and TRBJ1-2; no firm D call. Trimming removed 0 bases from V and 7 bases from J, with 12 bases in between. Germline V lookup: CDR1 SQVTM, CDR2 ANQGSEA. The CDR3 consists of 13 residues. Here the CDR3 reads CSVEDPVSFGYTF. CDR3 nucleotide sequence: TGCAGCGTTGAAGACCCCGTTTCGTTTGGCTACACCTTC.

To note about this clonotype: An end of the junction differs from the germline gene, which may be a read error. The V gene is TRBV6-1, the J gene TRBJ1-1; TRBD1 might be the D (6 bases). This CDR3 spans 14 amino acids. Per germline, CDR1 MNHNS and CDR2 SASEGT. CDR3 region: CASCEVEWDTEALF. The CDR3 DNA follows: TGTGCCAGCTGTGAAGTAGAATGGGACACTGAAGCTTTATTT.

This clonotype occurred many times. This chain links TRBV12-3 or TRBV12-4 with TRBJ1-3; 7 bases are a match to TRBD1. CDR3 length: 17 residues. V gave up 6 bases and J gave up 2 bases; unmatched junction bases: 13. This chain's CDR3 is CASRFTQGGKAGNTIYF. Here the CDR3 DNA reads TGTGCCAGCAGGTTCACCCAGGGGGGCAAGGCTGGAAACACCATATATTTT.

The count of this clonotype is one. The CDR3 loop is CATSPGAYYGYTF. The DNA of the CDR3 is TGTGCCACCTCTCCAGGGGCGTACTATGGCTACACCTTC. This chain joins TRBV6-1 and TRBJ1-2, with a possible D match to TRBD1 (6 bases). V lost 10 bases and J lost 3, with 15 bases in between. The CDR3 loop spans 13 amino acids. Germline CDR1 MNHNS, CDR2 SASEGT.

By proportion, this clonotype is medium-sized (0.01 to 0.1%). CDR3 nucleotides: TGTGCCAGCAGTTCAACCTCCTACAATGAGCAGTTCTTC. Translation: CASSSTSYNEQFF. V and J are TRBV6-2 or TRBV6-3 and TRBJ2-1; D uncertain. V dropped 4 bases and J dropped 0 bases, with 4 bases sitting between them. Germline assignment: CDR1 MNHEY and CDR2 SVGEGT. The CDR3 length is 13 residues.

This rearrangement joins TRBV29-1 to TRBJ2-7; TRBD1 is a possible D gene (6 bases). CDR1 and CDR2 from the germline V gene are SQVTM and ANQGSEA. The CDR3 consists of 13 residues. The CDR3 is CSIVGTISYEQYF. The CDR3, as DNA: TGCAGTATTGTTGGGACAATCTCCTACGAGCAGTACTTC.